Listed here are 9 T cell receptor beta chains from one sample, sequenced in a study of T cell responses to AZD1222 COVID-19 vaccine. The repertoire was sequenced with immunoSEQ multiplex PCR; TCRdb's copy has only in-frame clones and lacks some. The sample includes roughly 110,000 clones, about nine tenths of them seen just once. Sequencing was performed on peripheral blood, taken 28 days after the second AZD1222 dose. The receptors shown here come from an adult who received the AZD1222 COVID-19 vaccine.

This chain uses TRBV6-5 with TRBJ2-3; D remains ambiguous. Germline assignment: CDR1 MNHEY and CDR2 SVGAGI. The V and J ends lost 0 bases and 3 bases respectively, with 10 bases between them. The CDR3 loop spans 15 amino acids. CDR3 amino acids: CASSYSRWGTDTQYF. The CDR3 DNA is TGTGCCAGCAGTTACTCGAGATGGGGAACAGATACGCAGTATTTT.

The CDR3 spells CATSDSGTEGKLFF. The CDR3 nucleotides read TGTGCCACCAGTGATTCCGGGACAGAGGGAAAACTGTTTTTT. The V and J genes are TRBV24-1 and TRBJ1-4; 7 bases align to TRBD1. V lost 2 bases, J lost 10 bases, and 6 bases stayed unmatched. The CDR3 extends over 14 amino acids. Germline V CDR1 and CDR2: KGHDR, SFDVKD.

The chain links TRBV18 to TRBJ2-7; perhaps TRBD1 as D (6 bases). CDR1 is KGHSH and CDR2 is LQKENI in the germline V gene. The CDR3 extends over 14 amino acids. Trimming took off 5 bases at V and 2 bases at J, with 13 bases between the two ends. This CDR3 reads CASSSGTLTYEQYF. CDR3 sequence (DNA): TGTGCCAGCTCATCCGGGACACTTACCTACGAGCAGTACTTC.

The chain couples TRBV7-2 to TRBJ1-2; 9 bases align to TRBD1. The CDR3 has 15 residues. V lost 1 base, J lost 5 bases, and 5 bases stayed unmatched. Germline CDR1 and CDR2: SGHTA and FQGNSA. CDR3 sequence reads: CASSLGDREGYGYTF. In nucleotides, the CDR3 is TGTGCCAGCAGCTTAGGGGACAGGGAAGGTTATGGCTACACCTTC.

The chain couples TRBV9 to TRBJ2-3, with 10 bases aligning to TRBD2. This CDR3 has 16 residues. V shed 5 bases, J shed 5 bases, and the junction held 11 bases outside the gene matches. Germline V lookup: CDR1 SGDLS, CDR2 YYNGEE. This chain's CDR3 is CASSRVGLAGVDTQYF. The CDR3 bases are TGTGCCAGCAGTCGAGTAGGGCTAGCGGGAGTAGATACGCAGTATTTT. Full variable domain (outside the CDR3, taken from reference TRBV9 and TRBJ2-3): DSGVTQTPKHLITATGQRVTLRCSPRSGDLSVYWYQQSLDQGLQFLIQYYNGEERAKGNILERFSAQQFPDLHSELNLSSLELGDSALYFCASSRVGLAGVDTQYFGPGTRLTVL.

The chain combines TRBV5-1 with TRBJ1-1, with 9 bases fitting TRBD1. Germline CDR1 reads SGHRS; CDR2 reads YFSETQ. The V and J ends lost 1 base and 3 bases, in that order; junction bases with no gene match: 1. This CDR3 region has 14 residues. CDR3 amino acids: CASSLTGGHTEAFF. The CDR3 DNA sequence: TGCGCCAGCAGCTTGACAGGGGGCCACACTGAAGCTTTCTTT.

The chain joins TRBV7-2 to TRBJ1-3; D is unclear. The CDR3 runs 14 residues. Germline CDR1 and CDR2: SGHTA and FQGNSA. The germline V and J ends were trimmed by 3 bases and 0 bases, with 6 bases remaining between them. The CDR3 loop reads CASSFRLSGNTIYF. In DNA form, the CDR3 reads TGTGCCAGCAGCTTTAGGCTCTCTGGAAACACCATATATTTT.

The chain couples TRBV5-1 to TRBJ1-2; D gene unclear. The CDR3 runs 14 residues. CDR1 and CDR2 (germline): SGHRS, YFSETQ. Trimming removed 5 bases at V and 5 bases at J, with 16 bases between. CDR3 sequence (DNA): TGCGCCAGCAGTCCCACCGGGAGAAGATATGGCTACACCTTC. Its translation: CASSPTGRRYGYTF.

CDR3 loop: CASSRGGDANYGYTF. The DNA for the CDR3 is TGCGCCAGCAGCCGGGGAGGAGACGCTAACTATGGCTACACCTTC. The rearrangement uses TRBV10-2 and TRBJ1-2; D ambiguous. The V and J ends lost 6 bases and 0 bases respectively, with 14 bases between them. The CDR3 contains 15 residues. Germline lookup yields CDR1 WSHSY and CDR2 SAAADI.